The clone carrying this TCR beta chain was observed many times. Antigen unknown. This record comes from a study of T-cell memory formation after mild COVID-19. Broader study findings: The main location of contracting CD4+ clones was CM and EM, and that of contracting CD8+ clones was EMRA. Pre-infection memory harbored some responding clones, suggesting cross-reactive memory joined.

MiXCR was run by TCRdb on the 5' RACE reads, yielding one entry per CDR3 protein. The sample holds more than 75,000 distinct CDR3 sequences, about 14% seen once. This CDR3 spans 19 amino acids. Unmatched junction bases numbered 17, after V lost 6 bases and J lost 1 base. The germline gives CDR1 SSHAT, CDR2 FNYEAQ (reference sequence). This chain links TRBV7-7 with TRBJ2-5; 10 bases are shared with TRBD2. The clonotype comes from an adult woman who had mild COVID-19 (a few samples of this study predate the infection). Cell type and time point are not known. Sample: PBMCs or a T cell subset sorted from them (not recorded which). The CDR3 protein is CASSDNLILAGGLQETQYF. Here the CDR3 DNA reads TGTGCCAGCAGTGATAACCTGATCTTAGCGGGGGGACTCCAAGAGACCCAGTACTTC.